This note documents a single T cell receptor beta chain sequence. This entry belongs to a study of blood T cell repertoires in COVID-19. Study summary: Samples taken during acute and convalescent COVID-19 were collected in the United States, Italy and Spain.

Germline-derived CDR1 and CDR2 are SNHLY and FYNNEI. V was shortened by 4 bases and J by 3 bases, with 10 bases between the two germline ends. This CDR3 has 13 amino acids. The data were produced by immunoSEQ multiplex PCR, yet TCRdb's version contains in-frame clones alone and is incomplete. The table records 100,000 to 150,000 clones, approximately 90% of them present only once. This chain uses TRBV2 with TRBJ2-7; D call uncertain. The receptor was derived from a man aged 50 to 59 with active or convalescent COVID-19. The sample was peripheral blood. The CDR3 region is CASSGLRLYEQYF. The CDR3 DNA is TGTGCCAGCAGTGGGTTGAGGCTCTACGAGCAGTACTTC.